A selection of T cell receptor beta chains follows, all from one sample in a study of blood T cell repertoires in COVID-19. Repertoires were generated with immunoSEQ multiplex PCR, while TCRdb's copy carries only in-frame clones and drops some. The table has some 400,000 clones, 81% seen once. Sequencing was carried out using peripheral blood. The origin of the receptors is a human donor with acute or convalescent COVID-19. The donor label of this sample is uncertain. Each CDR3 is given with its conserved first and last residue. The D gene is left open where the match is weak. Only some rows state a clone size, as once, few, many or a class for expanded clones.

clone_size: NA; d_call: TRBD2; j_call: TRBJ2-3; v_call: TRBV19; cdr3_aa: CGSSALAGVGTQYF; cdr3_nt: TGTGGATCTAGTGCACTAGCGGGGGTGGGTACGCAGTATTTT
clone_size: few; d_call: NA; j_call: TRBJ2-5; v_call: TRBV19; cdr3_aa: CASSNRGTHQETQYF; cdr3_nt: TGTGCCAGTAGTAACCGTGGGACTCACCAAGAGACCCAGTACTTC
clone_size: NA; d_call: NA; j_call: TRBJ1-2; v_call: TRBV11-2; cdr3_aa: CASSQPGEVQGYTF; cdr3_nt: TGTGCCAGCAGCCAGCCTGGGGAGGTTCAGGGCTACACCTTC
clone_size: once; d_call: NA; j_call: TRBJ1-5; v_call: TRBV3-1/TRBV3-2; cdr3_aa: CASSQAGSGERPQHF; cdr3_nt: TGTGCCAGCAGCCAAGCGGGGAGCGGGGAACGGCCCCAGCATTTT
clone_size: NA; d_call: NA; j_call: TRBJ2-3; v_call: TRBV10-3; cdr3_aa: CAIRGNTDTQYF; cdr3_nt: TGTGCCATCCGAGGAAACACAGATACGCAGTATTTT
clone_size: NA; d_call: NA; j_call: TRBJ2-2; v_call: TRBV3-1/TRBV3-2; cdr3_aa: CASSHLGSAGELFF; cdr3_nt: TGTGCCAGCAGCCATCTCGGGAGTGCCGGGGAGCTGTTTTTT
clone_size: NA; d_call: NA; j_call: TRBJ2-1; v_call: TRBV7-9; cdr3_aa: CASSSQTGSYNEQFF; cdr3_nt: TGTGCCAGCAGCTCCCAGACAGGCTCCTACAATGAGCAGTTCTTC
clone_size: NA; d_call: NA; j_call: TRBJ2-7; v_call: TRBV11-1; cdr3_aa: CASSLNTGRLEQYF; cdr3_nt: TGTGCCAGCAGCTTAAACACAGGACGTCTCGAGCAGTACTTC
clone_size: NA; d_call: NA; j_call: TRBJ1-1; v_call: TRBV5-5; cdr3_aa: CASSFGWYTEAFF; cdr3_nt: TGTGCCAGCAGCTTCGGTTGGTACACTGAAGCTTTCTTT
clone_size: NA; d_call: TRBD1; j_call: TRBJ1-5; v_call: TRBV9; cdr3_aa: CASSAGQGNQPQHF; cdr3_nt: TGTGCCAGCAGCGCAGGACAGGGCAATCAGCCCCAGCATTTT
clone_size: once; d_call: NA; j_call: TRBJ1-1; v_call: TRBV7-9; cdr3_aa: CASSSRAMNTEAFF; cdr3_nt: TGTGCCAGCAGCTCTAGAGCCATGAACACTGAAGCTTTCTTT
clone_size: NA; d_call: TRBD2; j_call: TRBJ2-1; v_call: TRBV4-1; cdr3_aa: CASSQSASGTYNEQFF; cdr3_nt: TGCGCCAGCAGCCAATCGGCTAGCGGGACCTACAATGAGCAGTTCTTC
clone_size: NA; d_call: NA; j_call: TRBJ2-3; v_call: TRBV5-1; cdr3_aa: CASTLWQGKADTQYF; cdr3_nt: TGCGCCAGCACCTTGTGGCAGGGGAAAGCAGATACGCAGTATTTT
clone_size: NA; d_call: TRBD1; j_call: TRBJ2-7; v_call: TRBV12-3/TRBV12-4; cdr3_aa: CASSVTGNEQYF; cdr3_nt: TGTGCCAGCAGTGTGACAGGGAACGAGCAGTACTTC
clone_size: NA; d_call: NA; j_call: TRBJ2-2; v_call: TRBV5-5; cdr3_aa: CASSSDSWNTGELFF; cdr3_nt: TGTGCCAGCAGCTCGGACAGTTGGAACACCGGGGAGCTGTTTTTT
clone_size: few; d_call: NA; j_call: TRBJ2-3; v_call: TRBV5-1; cdr3_aa: CASTPIWTLGDTQYF; cdr3_nt: TGCGCCAGCACCCCCATATGGACTTTAGGAGATACGCAGTATTTT
clone_size: NA; d_call: TRBD2; j_call: TRBJ2-1; v_call: TRBV7-6; cdr3_aa: CASSLGGLAANNEQFF; cdr3_nt: TGTGCCAGCAGCTTAGGCGGACTAGCGGCGAACAATGAGCAGTTCTTC
clone_size: NA; d_call: TRBD1; j_call: TRBJ2-2; v_call: TRBV11-2; cdr3_aa: CASSLRRVGTGGRTGELFF; cdr3_nt: TGTGCCAGCAGCTTAAGGCGGGTGGGGACAGGGGGCCGGACCGGGGAGCTGTTTTTT
clone_size: few; d_call: NA; j_call: TRBJ2-5; v_call: TRBV5-1; cdr3_aa: CASSLGLAGQETQYF; cdr3_nt: TGCGCCAGCAGCTTGGGCCTCGCCGGTCAAGAGACCCAGTACTTC
clone_size: NA; d_call: TRBD2; j_call: TRBJ2-7; v_call: TRBV11-2; cdr3_aa: CASSFRRGAIDQGQYF; cdr3_nt: TGTGCCAGCAGCTTTAGGCGGGGGGCGATCGATCAGGGGCAGTACTTC
clone_size: NA; d_call: NA; j_call: TRBJ2-3; v_call: TRBV3-1/TRBV3-2; cdr3_aa: CASSRWGEDTQYF; cdr3_nt: TGTGCCAGCAGCCGTTGGGGCGAAGATACGCAGTATTTT
clone_size: once; d_call: TRBD1; j_call: TRBJ2-7; v_call: TRBV6-6; cdr3_aa: CASSYATGEIYEQYF; cdr3_nt: TGTGCCAGCAGTTACGCGACAGGGGAGATCTACGAGCAGTACTTC
clone_size: NA; d_call: TRBD2; j_call: TRBJ2-1; v_call: TRBV30; cdr3_aa: CAWSIPGLAVFF; cdr3_nt: TGTGCCTGGAGTATACCGGGACTAGCGGTTTTCTTC
clone_size: NA; d_call: NA; j_call: TRBJ1-2; v_call: TRBV21-1; cdr3_aa: CASSKDRWGGRGYTF; cdr3_nt: TGTGCCAGCAGCAAAGATCGGTGGGGGGGAAGAGGCTACACCTTC
clone_size: NA; d_call: NA; j_call: TRBJ1-1; v_call: TRBV5-1; cdr3_aa: CASRYTENTEAFF; cdr3_nt: TGCGCCAGCAGGTATACAGAGAACACTGAAGCTTTCTTT
clone_size: NA; d_call: NA; j_call: TRBJ2-7; v_call: TRBV11-2; cdr3_aa: CASSLAGAGLSYEQYF; cdr3_nt: TGTGCCAGCAGCTTAGCTGGTGCGGGACTCTCCTACGAGCAGTACTTC
clone_size: NA; d_call: NA; j_call: TRBJ1-1; v_call: TRBV2; cdr3_aa: CASSEVSFEAFF; cdr3_nt: TGTGCCAGCAGTGAAGTGTCCTTTGAAGCTTTCTTT
clone_size: few; d_call: TRBD1; j_call: TRBJ1-1; v_call: TRBV10-3; cdr3_aa: CAISSDRVEAFF; cdr3_nt: TGTGCCATCAGCTCGGACAGGGTAGAAGCTTTCTTT
clone_size: NA; d_call: NA; j_call: TRBJ1-3; v_call: TRBV27; cdr3_aa: CASSSLSGKSGNTIYF; cdr3_nt: TGTGCCAGCAGTTCACTCTCAGGGAAATCTGGAAACACCATATATTTT
clone_size: NA; d_call: TRBD1; j_call: TRBJ1-2; v_call: TRBV7-9; cdr3_aa: CASSLGTGGGYGYTF; cdr3_nt: TGTGCCAGCAGCCTCGGGACAGGGGGCGGTTATGGCTACACCTTC
clone_size: NA; d_call: NA; j_call: TRBJ1-1; v_call: TRBV30; cdr3_aa: CAWSGSPLNTEAFF; cdr3_nt: TGTGCCTGGAGTGGTAGCCCGCTGAACACTGAAGCTTTCTTT
clone_size: NA; d_call: NA; j_call: TRBJ1-1; v_call: TRBV6-6; cdr3_aa: CASSSPSHGMNTEAFF; cdr3_nt: TGTGCCAGCAGTTCTCCCAGTCATGGCATGAACACTGAAGCTTTCTTT
clone_size: NA; d_call: NA; j_call: TRBJ1-1; v_call: TRBV6-1; cdr3_aa: CASSEPGLNTEAFF; cdr3_nt: TGTGCCAGCAGTGAGCCAGGCCTGAACACTGAAGCTTTCTTT
clone_size: NA; d_call: NA; j_call: TRBJ1-4; v_call: TRBV18; cdr3_aa: CASSPSQGTTNEKLFF; cdr3_nt: TGTGCCAGCTCACCGTCCCAGGGGACCACTAATGAAAAACTGTTTTTT
clone_size: few; d_call: NA; j_call: TRBJ1-5; v_call: TRBV7-8; cdr3_aa: CASSLGAGGYSNQPQHF; cdr3_nt: TGTGCCAGCAGCTTAGGTGCTGGGGGGTATAGCAATCAGCCCCAGCATTTT
clone_size: NA; d_call: NA; j_call: TRBJ1-1; v_call: TRBV5-6; cdr3_aa: CASSSSPQNTEAFF; cdr3_nt: TGTGCCAGCAGCTCCTCCCCACAGAACACTGAAGCTTTCTTT
clone_size: NA; d_call: NA; j_call: TRBJ1-2; v_call: TRBV20-1; cdr3_aa: CSARGVGVNTF; cdr3_nt: TGCAGTGCTAGAGGGGTCGGGGTTAACACCTTC
clone_size: NA; d_call: NA; j_call: TRBJ2-3; v_call: TRBV9; cdr3_aa: CASSVTASGTDTQYF; cdr3_nt: TGTGCCAGCAGCGTTACGGCCAGCGGCACAGATACGCAGTATTTT
clone_size: NA; d_call: TRBD1; j_call: TRBJ2-1; v_call: TRBV6-5; cdr3_aa: CASSYSTGTGFNEQFF; cdr3_nt: TGTGCCAGCAGTTACTCGACCGGGACAGGGTTCAATGAGCAGTTCTTC
clone_size: NA; d_call: NA; j_call: TRBJ2-4; v_call: TRBV5-1; cdr3_aa: CASSLTGGKNIQYF; cdr3_nt: TGCGCCAGCAGCCTGACCGGGGGCAAAAACATTCAGTACTTC
clone_size: NA; d_call: NA; j_call: TRBJ2-1; v_call: TRBV30; cdr3_aa: CASGAGYNEQFF; cdr3_nt: TGTGCCTCTGGGGCAGGGTACAATGAGCAGTTCTTC
clone_size: once; d_call: TRBD2; j_call: TRBJ2-3; v_call: TRBV5-1; cdr3_aa: CASSFFGGGGTDTQYF; cdr3_nt: TGCGCCAGCAGCTTTTTCGGCGGGGGGGGCACAGATACGCAGTATTTT
clone_size: NA; d_call: NA; j_call: TRBJ1-1; v_call: TRBV2; cdr3_aa: CASRADSIPNTEAFF; cdr3_nt: TGTGCCAGCAGGGCGGACAGCATCCCGAACACTGAAGCTTTCTTT
clone_size: NA; d_call: NA; j_call: TRBJ1-1; v_call: TRBV30; cdr3_aa: CAWSMQGQAFF; cdr3_nt: TGTGCCTGGAGTATGCAGGGTCAAGCTTTCTTT
clone_size: few; d_call: NA; j_call: TRBJ1-1; v_call: TRBV6-5; cdr3_aa: CASSYSMGRPNTEAFF; cdr3_nt: TGTGCCAGCAGTTACTCTATGGGCAGACCGAACACTGAAGCTTTCTTT
clone_size: few; d_call: NA; j_call: TRBJ1-1; v_call: TRBV18; cdr3_aa: CASSDFIGVTEAFF; cdr3_nt: TGTGCCAGCTCAGATTTTATTGGAGTAACTGAAGCTTTCTTT
clone_size: few; d_call: NA; j_call: TRBJ1-1; v_call: TRBV2; cdr3_aa: CASFGQLNTEAFF; cdr3_nt: TGTGCCAGCTTTGGACAGCTTAACACTGAAGCTTTCTTT
clone_size: few; d_call: TRBD1; j_call: TRBJ2-5; v_call: TRBV29-1; cdr3_aa: CSGGQAQETQYF; cdr3_nt: TGCAGCGGCGGACAGGCCCAAGAGACCCAGTACTTC
clone_size: NA; d_call: NA; j_call: TRBJ2-5; v_call: TRBV28; cdr3_aa: CASSLLSETQYF; cdr3_nt: TGTGCCAGCAGTTTACTTTCGGAGACCCAGTACTTC
clone_size: NA; d_call: TRBD1; j_call: TRBJ1-1; v_call: TRBV2; cdr3_aa: CASRRTGGVNTEAFF; cdr3_nt: TGTGCCAGCAGGAGGACAGGGGGAGTGAACACTGAAGCTTTCTTT
clone_size: NA; d_call: TRBD1; j_call: TRBJ2-1; v_call: TRBV24-1; cdr3_aa: CATSDPSQVGQTNNEQFF; cdr3_nt: TGTGCCACCAGTGACCCTTCCCAGGTGGGACAGACCAACAATGAGCAGTTCTTC
clone_size: NA; d_call: NA; j_call: TRBJ1-4; v_call: TRBV3-1/TRBV3-2; cdr3_aa: CASSQDGRGTNEKLFF; cdr3_nt: TGTGCCAGCAGCCAAGATGGTCGGGGAACTAATGAAAAACTGTTTTTT
clone_size: once; d_call: NA; j_call: TRBJ1-1; v_call: TRBV5-4; cdr3_aa: CASSLGLGPEAFF; cdr3_nt: TGTGCCAGCAGCTTGGGTCTGGGGCCTGAAGCTTTCTTT
clone_size: NA; d_call: NA; j_call: TRBJ1-6; v_call: TRBV29-1; cdr3_aa: CSVAGDAAGSPLHF; cdr3_nt: TGCAGCGTGGCAGGGGATGCGGCTGGTTCACCCCTCCACTTT
clone_size: NA; d_call: TRBD1; j_call: TRBJ2-2; v_call: TRBV4-1; cdr3_aa: CASSLSRDRPRRVGTGELFF; cdr3_nt: TGCGCCAGCAGTCTTTCCCGGGACAGGCCCCGTAGAGTGGGCACCGGGGAGCTGTTTTTT
clone_size: NA; d_call: TRBD1; j_call: TRBJ2-7; v_call: TRBV6-4; cdr3_aa: CASIGLPWGQPTYEQYF; cdr3_nt: TGTGCCAGCATTGGCCTCCCATGGGGACAGCCTACCTACGAGCAGTACTTC
clone_size: NA; d_call: NA; j_call: TRBJ2-1; v_call: TRBV5-4; cdr3_aa: CASARRGSYNEQFF; cdr3_nt: TGTGCCAGCGCCAGACGGGGTTCCTACAATGAGCAGTTCTTC
clone_size: NA; d_call: NA; j_call: TRBJ2-7; v_call: TRBV30; cdr3_aa: CAWSVIPPGEQYF; cdr3_nt: TGTGCCTGGAGTGTAATCCCTCCGGGGGAGCAGTACTTC